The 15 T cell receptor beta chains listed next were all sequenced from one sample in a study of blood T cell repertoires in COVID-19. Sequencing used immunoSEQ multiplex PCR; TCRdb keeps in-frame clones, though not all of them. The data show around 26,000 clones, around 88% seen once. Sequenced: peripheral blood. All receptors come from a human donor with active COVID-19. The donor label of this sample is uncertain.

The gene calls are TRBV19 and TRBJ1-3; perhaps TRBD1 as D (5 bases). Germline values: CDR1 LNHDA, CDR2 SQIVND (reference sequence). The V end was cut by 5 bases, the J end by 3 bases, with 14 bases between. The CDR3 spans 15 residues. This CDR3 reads CASSLEGRNGNTIYF. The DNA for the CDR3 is TGTGCCAGTAGTCTGGAGGGACGGAATGGAAACACCATATATTTT.

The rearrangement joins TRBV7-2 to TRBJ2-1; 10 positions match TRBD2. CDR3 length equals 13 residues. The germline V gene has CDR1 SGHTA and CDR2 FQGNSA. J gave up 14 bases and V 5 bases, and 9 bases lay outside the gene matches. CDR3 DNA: TGTGCCAGCAGCCCACGGGGGAGCGGGAGGGAGTTCTTC. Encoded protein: CASSPRGSGREFF.

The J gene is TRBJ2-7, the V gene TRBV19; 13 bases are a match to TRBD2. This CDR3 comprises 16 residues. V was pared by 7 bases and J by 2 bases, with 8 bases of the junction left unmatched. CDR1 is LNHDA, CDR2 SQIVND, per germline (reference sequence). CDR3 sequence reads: CASTPRGTSGTYEQYF. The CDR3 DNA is TGTGCCAGTACCCCTCGGGGGACTAGCGGGACCTACGAGCAGTACTTC.

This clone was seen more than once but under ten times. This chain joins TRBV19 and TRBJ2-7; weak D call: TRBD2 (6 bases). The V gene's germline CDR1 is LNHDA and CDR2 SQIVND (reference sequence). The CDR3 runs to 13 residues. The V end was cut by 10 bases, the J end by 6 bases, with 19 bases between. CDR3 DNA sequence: TGTGCCACTAGGAACACCGGGGGTTCCGAGCAGTACTTC. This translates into CATRNTGGSEQYF.

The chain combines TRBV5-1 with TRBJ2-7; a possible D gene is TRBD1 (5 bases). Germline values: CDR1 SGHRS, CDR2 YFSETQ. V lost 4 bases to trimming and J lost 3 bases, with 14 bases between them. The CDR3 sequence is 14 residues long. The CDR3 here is CASSVAGKDYEQYF. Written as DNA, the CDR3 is TGCGCCAGCAGCGTTGCAGGGAAGGACTACGAGCAGTACTTC. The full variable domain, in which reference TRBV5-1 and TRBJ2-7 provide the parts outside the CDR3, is KAGVTQTPRYLIKTRGQQVTLSCSPISGHRSVSWYQQTPGQGLQFLFEYFSETQRNKGNFPGRFSGRQFSNSRSEMNVSTLELGDSALYLCASSVAGKDYEQYFGPGTRLTVT.

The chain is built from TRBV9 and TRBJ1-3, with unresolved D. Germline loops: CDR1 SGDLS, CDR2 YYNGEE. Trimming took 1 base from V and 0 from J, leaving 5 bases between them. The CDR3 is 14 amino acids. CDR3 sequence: CASSVRSSGNTIYF. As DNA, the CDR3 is TGTGCCAGCAGCGTAAGGAGCTCTGGAAACACCATATATTTT.

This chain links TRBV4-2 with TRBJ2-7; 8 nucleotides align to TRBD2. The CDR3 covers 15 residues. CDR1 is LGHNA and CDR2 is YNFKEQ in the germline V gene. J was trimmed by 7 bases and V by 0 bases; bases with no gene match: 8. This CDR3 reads CASSQEVSGSREQYF. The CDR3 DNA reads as TGTGCCAGCAGCCAAGAGGTCAGCGGGAGTCGAGAGCAGTACTTC.

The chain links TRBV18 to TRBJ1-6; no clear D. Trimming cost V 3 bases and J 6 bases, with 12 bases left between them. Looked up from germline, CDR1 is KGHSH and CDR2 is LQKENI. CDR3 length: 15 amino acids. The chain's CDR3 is CASSPSEALNSPLHF. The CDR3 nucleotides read TGTGCCAGCTCACCGTCCGAGGCTCTTAATTCACCCCTCCACTTT.

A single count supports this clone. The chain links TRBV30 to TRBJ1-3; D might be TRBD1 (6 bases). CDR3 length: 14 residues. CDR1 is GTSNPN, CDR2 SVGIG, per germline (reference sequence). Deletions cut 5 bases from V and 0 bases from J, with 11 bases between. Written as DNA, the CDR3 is TGTGCCTGGGAGGTAGGGGGCTCTGGAAACACCATATATTTT. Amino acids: CAWEVGGSGNTIYF.

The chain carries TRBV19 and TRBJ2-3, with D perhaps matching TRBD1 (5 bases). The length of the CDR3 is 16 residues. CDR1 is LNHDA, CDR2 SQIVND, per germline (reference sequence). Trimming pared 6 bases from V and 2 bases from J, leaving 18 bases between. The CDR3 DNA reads TGTGCCAGTAGGCCAGTAGGGGCGGAAAACACAGATACGCAGTATTTT. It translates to CASRPVGAENTDTQYF. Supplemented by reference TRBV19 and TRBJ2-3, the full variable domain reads DGGITQSPKYLFRKEGQNVTLSCEQNLNHDAMYWYRQDPGQGLRLIYYSQIVNDFQKGDIAEGYSVSREKKESFPLTVTSAQKNPTAFYLCASRPVGAENTDTQYFGPGTRLTVL.

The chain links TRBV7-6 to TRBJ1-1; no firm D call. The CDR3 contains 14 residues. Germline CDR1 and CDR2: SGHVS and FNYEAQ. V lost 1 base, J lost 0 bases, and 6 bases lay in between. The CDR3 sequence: CASSLGRLNTEAFF. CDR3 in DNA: TGTGCCAGCAGCTTAGGCAGGTTGAACACTGAAGCTTTCTTT.

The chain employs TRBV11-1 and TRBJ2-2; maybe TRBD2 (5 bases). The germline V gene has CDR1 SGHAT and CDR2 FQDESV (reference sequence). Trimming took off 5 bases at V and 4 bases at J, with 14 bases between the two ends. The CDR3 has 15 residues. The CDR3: CASSRRVGGTGELFF. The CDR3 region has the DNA TGTGCCAGCAGCCGTCGGGTTGGAGGCACCGGGGAGCTGTTTTTT.

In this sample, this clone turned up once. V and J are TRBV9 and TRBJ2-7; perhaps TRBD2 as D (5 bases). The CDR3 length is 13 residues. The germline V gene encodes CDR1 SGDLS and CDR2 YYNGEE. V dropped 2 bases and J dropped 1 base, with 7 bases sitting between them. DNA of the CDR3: TGTGCCAGCAGCGTGGGCGGGTCCTACGAGCAGTACTTC. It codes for CASSVGGSYEQYF.

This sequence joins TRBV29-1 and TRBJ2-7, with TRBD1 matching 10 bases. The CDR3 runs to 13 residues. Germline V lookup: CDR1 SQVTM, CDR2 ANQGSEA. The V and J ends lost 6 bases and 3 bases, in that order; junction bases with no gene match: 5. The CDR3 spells CSVAGTGDYEQYF. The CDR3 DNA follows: TGCAGCGTGGCCGGGACAGGGGACTACGAGCAGTACTTC.

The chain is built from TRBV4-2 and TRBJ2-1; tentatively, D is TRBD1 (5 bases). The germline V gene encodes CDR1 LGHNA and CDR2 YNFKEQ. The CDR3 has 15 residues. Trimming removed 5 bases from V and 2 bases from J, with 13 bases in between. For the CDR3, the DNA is TGTGCCAGCAGCATAAGTATGACAGCCTACAATGAGCAGTTCTTC. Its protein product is CASSISMTAYNEQFF.